This T cell receptor (beta chain) was sequenced for a study of T and B cells in COVID-19 patients. On the study more broadly: Blood was sampled from COVID-19 patients who were either actively infected or recovered. Of about 22 active-infection patients, 15 to 18 carried comorbidities linked to unfavorable COVID-19 outcome.

BIOMED2 TRB-A/B primer pools were used in multiplex TRB PCR. TCRdb processed the multiplex PCR reads anew with MiXCR; each CDR3 protein has one entry. The sample contains 15,000 or so distinct CDR3 sequences, roughly 27% of which appear only once. TRB was amplified from roughly 250-500 ng of blood genomic DNA. This CDR3 has 14 amino acids. With V trimmed by 4 bases and J by 7 bases, 10 bases remained unmatched. Looked up from germline, CDR1 is SGHTA and CDR2 is FQGNSA. This rearrangement joins TRBV7-2 to TRBJ2-7, with 7 bases identical to TRBD2. The origin of this receptor is a human donor who had recovered from COVID-19. The specimen was blood. CDR3 in DNA: TGTGCCAGCAGCTCGGGGACTACTCGGGAAGAGCAGTACTTC. It specifies CASSSGTTREEQYF. Using reference TRBV7-2 and TRBJ2-7 for the parts outside the CDR3, the full variable domain is GAGVSQSPSNKVTEKGKDVELRCDPISGHTALYWYRQSLGQGLEFLIYFQGNSAPDKSGLPSDRFSAERTGGSVSTLTIQRTQQEDSAVYLCASSSGTTREEQYFGPGTRLTVT.